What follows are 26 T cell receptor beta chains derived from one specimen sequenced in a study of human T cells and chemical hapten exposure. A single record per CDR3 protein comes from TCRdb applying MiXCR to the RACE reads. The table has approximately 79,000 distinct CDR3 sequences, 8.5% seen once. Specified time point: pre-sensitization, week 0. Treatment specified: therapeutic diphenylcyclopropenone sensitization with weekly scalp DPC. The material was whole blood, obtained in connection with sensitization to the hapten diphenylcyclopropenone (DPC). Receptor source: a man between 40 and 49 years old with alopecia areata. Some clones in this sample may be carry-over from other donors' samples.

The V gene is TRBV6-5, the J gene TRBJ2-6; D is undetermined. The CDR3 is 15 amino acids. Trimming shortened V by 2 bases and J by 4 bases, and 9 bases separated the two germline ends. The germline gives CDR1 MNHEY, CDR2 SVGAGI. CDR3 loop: CASSYGPPGANVLTF. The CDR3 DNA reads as TGTGCCAGCAGTTACGGGCCTCCCGGGGCCAACGTCCTGACTTTC.

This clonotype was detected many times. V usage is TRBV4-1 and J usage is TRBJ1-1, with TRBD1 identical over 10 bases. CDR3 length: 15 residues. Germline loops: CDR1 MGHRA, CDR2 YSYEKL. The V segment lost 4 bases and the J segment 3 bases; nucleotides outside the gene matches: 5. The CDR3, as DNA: TGCGCCAGCAGCCGGAGGGACAGGGGAGACACTGAAGCTTTCTTT. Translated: CASSRRDRGDTEAFF.

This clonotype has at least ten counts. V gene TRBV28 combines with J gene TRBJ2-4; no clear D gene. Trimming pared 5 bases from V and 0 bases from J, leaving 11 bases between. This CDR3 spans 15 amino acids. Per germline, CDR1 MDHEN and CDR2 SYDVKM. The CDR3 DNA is TGTGCCAGCAGTCCCAGAATTCTAGCCAAAAACATTCAGTACTTC. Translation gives CASSPRILAKNIQYF. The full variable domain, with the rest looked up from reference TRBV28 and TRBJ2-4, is DVKVTQSSRYLVKRTGEKVFLECVQDMDHENMFWYRQDPGLGLRLIYFSYDVKMKEKGDIPEGYSVSREKKERFSLILESASTNQTSMYLCASSPRILAKNIQYFGAGTRLSVL.

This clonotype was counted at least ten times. The CDR3 DNA sequence: TGTGCCAGCAGCTTGGAGGATGAGCAGTTCTTC. As protein: CASSLEDEQFF. The chain couples TRBV7-3 to TRBJ2-1; a possible D gene is TRBD2 (5 bases). Germline CDR1 is SGHTA and CDR2 is FQGTGA. There are 11 residues in the CDR3. Trimming stripped 3 bases from V and 8 bases from J, with 5 bases between.

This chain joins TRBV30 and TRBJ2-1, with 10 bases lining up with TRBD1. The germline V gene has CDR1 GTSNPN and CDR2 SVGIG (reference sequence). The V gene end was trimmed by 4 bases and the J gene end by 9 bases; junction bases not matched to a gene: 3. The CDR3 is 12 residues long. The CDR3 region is CAWTGQGGEQFF. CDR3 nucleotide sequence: TGTGCCTGGACCGGACAGGGGGGTGAGCAGTTCTTC.

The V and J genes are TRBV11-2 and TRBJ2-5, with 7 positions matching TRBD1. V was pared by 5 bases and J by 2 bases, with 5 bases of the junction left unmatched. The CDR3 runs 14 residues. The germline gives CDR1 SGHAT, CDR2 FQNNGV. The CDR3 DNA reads TGTGCCAGCAGCAGACAGGGTTCTCAAGAGACCCAGTACTTC. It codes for CASSRQGSQETQYF.

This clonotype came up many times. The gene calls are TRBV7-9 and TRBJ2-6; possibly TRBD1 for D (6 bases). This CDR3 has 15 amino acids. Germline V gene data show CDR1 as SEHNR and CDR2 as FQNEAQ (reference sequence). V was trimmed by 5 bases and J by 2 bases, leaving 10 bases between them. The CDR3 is CASSQQGTGANVLTF. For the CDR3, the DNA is TGTGCCAGCAGCCAACAGGGTACTGGGGCCAACGTCCTGACTTTC.

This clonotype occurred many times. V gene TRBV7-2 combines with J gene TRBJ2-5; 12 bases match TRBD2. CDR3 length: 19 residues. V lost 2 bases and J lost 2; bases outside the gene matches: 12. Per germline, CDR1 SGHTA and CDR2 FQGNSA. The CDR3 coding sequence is TGTGCCAGCAGCTTAAAACTAGCGGGAGGAACTAAAACTCAAGAGACCCAGTACTTC. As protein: CASSLKLAGGTKTQETQYF.

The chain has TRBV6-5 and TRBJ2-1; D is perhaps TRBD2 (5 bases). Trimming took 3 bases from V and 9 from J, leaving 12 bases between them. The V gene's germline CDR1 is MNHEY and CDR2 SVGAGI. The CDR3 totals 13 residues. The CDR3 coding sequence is TGTGCCAGCAGTTATACTAGGGCGGGTGAGCAGTTCTTC. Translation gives CASSYTRAGEQFF.

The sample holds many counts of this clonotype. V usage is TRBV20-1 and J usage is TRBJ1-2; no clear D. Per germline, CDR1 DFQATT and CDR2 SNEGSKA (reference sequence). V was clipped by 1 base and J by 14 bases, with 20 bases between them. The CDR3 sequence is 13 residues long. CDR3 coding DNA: TGCAGTGCTAGAGGAGGAGTACTTCTATCAGGAACCTTC. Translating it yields CSARGGVLLSGTF.

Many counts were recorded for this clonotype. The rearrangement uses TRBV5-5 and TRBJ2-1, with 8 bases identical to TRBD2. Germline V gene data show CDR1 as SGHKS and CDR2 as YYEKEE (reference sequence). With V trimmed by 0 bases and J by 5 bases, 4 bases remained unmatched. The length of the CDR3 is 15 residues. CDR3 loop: CASSLGLAHHNEQFF. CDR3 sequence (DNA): TGTGCCAGCAGCTTGGGACTAGCGCACCACAATGAGCAGTTCTTC.

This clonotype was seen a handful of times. The CDR3 bases are TGCAGCGTCGTTCTAGCGGCTCTCCGAGCAGATACGCAGTATTTT. It translates to CSVVLAALRADTQYF. The chain links TRBV29-1 to TRBJ2-3, with 7 bases aligning to TRBD2. Germline assignment: CDR1 SQVTM and CDR2 ANQGSEA. Trimming removed 6 bases from V and 4 bases from J; junction bases left unmatched: 13. This CDR3 contains 15 residues.

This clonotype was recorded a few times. The CDR3 protein is CASSQADRQNTEAFF. Written as DNA, the CDR3 is TGTGCCAGCAGCCAAGCCGACAGGCAGAACACTGAAGCTTTCTTT. J is TRBJ1-1 and V is TRBV3-1; D possibly corresponds to TRBD1 (6 bases). The CDR3 runs 15 residues. Germline CDR1 is LGHDT and CDR2 is YNNKEL (reference sequence). Trimming stripped 1 base from V and 1 base from J, with 10 bases between.

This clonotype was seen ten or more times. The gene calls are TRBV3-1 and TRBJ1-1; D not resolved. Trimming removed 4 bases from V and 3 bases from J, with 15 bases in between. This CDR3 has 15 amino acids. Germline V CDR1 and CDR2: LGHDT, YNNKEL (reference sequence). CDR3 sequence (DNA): TGTGCCAGCAGCCTGGAGGAAGGGAGGGACACTGAAGCTTTCTTT. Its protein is CASSLEEGRDTEAFF.

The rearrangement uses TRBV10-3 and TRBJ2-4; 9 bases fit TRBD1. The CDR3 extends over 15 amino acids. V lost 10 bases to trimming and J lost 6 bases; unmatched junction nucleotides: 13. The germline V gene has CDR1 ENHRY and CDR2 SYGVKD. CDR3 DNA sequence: TGTGCCACCTCGGAGACAGGGGGGTCGGGAAACATTCAGTACTTC. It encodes CATSETGGSGNIQYF.

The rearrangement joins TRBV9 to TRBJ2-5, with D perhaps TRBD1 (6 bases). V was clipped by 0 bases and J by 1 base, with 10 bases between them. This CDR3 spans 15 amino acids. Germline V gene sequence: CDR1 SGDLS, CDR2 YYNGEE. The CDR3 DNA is TGTGCCAGCAGCGTAGCGGACAGCCGCCAAGAGACCCAGTACTTC. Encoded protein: CASSVADSRQETQYF.

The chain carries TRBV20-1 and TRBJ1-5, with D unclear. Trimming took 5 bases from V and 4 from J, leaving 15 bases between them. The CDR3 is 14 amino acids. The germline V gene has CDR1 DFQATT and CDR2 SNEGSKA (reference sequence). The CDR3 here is CSAPTVNQNQPQHF. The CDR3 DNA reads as TGCAGTGCTCCAACGGTGAACCAGAATCAGCCCCAGCATTTT.

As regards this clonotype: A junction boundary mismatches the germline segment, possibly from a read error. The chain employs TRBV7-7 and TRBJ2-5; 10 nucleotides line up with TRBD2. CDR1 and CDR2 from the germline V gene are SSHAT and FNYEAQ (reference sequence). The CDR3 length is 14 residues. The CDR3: CASSPGLAGDAQYF. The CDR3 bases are TGTGCTAGCAGCCCCGGGCTAGCGGGAGACGCCCAGTACTTC.

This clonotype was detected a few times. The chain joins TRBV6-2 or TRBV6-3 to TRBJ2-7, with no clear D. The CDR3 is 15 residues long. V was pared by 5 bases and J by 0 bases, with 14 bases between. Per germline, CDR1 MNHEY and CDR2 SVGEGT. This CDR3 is CASSPFTPDSYEQYF. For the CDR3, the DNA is TGTGCCAGCAGTCCGTTTACACCTGACTCCTACGAGCAGTACTTC.

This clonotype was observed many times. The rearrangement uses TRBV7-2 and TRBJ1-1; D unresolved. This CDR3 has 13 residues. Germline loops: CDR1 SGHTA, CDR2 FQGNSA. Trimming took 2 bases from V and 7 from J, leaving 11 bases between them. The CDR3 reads CASSLNSRGEAFF. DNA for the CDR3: TGTGCCAGCAGCTTAAACTCGAGAGGTGAAGCTTTCTTT.

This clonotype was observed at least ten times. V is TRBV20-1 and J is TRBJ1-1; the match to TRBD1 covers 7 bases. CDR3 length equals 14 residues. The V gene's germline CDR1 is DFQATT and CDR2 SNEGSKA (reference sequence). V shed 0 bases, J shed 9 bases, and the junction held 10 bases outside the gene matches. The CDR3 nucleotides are TGCAGTGCTAGAGATGGGGACAGCCACTTAAAAGCTTTCTTT. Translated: CSARDGDSHLKAFF.

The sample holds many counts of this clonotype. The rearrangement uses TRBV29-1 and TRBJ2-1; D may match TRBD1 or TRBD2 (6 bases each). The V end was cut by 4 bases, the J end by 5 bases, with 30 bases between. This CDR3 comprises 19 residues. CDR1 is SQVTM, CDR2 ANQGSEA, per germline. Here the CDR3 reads CSVGAPGAGQLLPNNEQFF. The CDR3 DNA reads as TGCAGCGTTGGCGCTCCGGGGGCGGGCCAACTCCTACCTAACAATGAGCAGTTCTTC.

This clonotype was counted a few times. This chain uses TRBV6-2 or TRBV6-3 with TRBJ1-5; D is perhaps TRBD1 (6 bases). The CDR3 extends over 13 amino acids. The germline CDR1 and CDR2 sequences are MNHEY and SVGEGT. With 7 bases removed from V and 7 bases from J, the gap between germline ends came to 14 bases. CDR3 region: CASTPQGGQPQHF. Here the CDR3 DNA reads TGTGCCAGCACCCCACAGGGTGGACAGCCCCAGCATTTT.

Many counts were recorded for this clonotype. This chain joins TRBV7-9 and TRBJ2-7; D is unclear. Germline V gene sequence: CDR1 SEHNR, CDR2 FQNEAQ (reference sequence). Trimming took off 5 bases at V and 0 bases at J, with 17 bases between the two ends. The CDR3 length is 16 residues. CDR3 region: CASSHLSVSPSYEQYV. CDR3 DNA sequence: TGTGCCAGCAGCCACCTCTCTGTGTCACCCTCCTACGAGCAGTACGTC.

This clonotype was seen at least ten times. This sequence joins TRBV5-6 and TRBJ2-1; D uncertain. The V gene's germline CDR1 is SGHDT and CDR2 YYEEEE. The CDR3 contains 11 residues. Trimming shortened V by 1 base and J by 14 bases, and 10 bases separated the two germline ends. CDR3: CASSLMLEEFF. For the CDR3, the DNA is TGTGCCAGCAGCTTGATGTTAGAGGAGTTCTTC.

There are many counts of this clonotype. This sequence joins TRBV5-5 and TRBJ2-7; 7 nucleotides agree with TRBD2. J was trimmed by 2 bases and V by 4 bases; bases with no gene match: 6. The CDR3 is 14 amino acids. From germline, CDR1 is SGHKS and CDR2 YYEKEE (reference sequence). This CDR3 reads CASSPGLTTYEQYV. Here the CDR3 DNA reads TGTGCCAGCAGCCCGGGACTAACAACCTACGAGCAGTACGTC.